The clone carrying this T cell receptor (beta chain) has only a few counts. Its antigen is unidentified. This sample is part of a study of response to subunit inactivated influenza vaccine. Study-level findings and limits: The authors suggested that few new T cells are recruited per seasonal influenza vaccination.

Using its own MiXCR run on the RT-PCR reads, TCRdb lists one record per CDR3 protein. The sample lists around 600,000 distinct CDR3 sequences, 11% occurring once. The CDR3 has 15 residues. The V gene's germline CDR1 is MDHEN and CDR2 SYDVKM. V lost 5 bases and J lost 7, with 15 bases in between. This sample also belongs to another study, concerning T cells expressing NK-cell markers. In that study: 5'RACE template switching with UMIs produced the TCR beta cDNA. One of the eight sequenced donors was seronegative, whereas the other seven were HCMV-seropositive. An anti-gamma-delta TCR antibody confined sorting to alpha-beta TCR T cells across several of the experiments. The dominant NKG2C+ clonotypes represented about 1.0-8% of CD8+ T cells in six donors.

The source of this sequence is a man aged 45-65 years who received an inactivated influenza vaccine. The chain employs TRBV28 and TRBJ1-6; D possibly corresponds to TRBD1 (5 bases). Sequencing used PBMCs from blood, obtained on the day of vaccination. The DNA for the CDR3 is TGTGCCAGCAGTATCCCGGGACTGTTCAATTCACCCCTCCACTTT. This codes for CASSIPGLFNSPLHF.